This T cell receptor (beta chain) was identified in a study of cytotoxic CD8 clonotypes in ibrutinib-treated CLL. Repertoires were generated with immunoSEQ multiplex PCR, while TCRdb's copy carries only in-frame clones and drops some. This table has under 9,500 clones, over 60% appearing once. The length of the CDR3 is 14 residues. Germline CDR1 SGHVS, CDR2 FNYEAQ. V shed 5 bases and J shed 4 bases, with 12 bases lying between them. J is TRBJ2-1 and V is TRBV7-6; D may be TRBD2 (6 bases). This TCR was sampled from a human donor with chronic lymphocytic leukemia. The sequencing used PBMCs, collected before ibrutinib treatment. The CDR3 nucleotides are TGTGCCAGCAGCACTCCGGGGACTTACAATGAGCAGTTCTTC. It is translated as CASSTPGTYNEQFF.